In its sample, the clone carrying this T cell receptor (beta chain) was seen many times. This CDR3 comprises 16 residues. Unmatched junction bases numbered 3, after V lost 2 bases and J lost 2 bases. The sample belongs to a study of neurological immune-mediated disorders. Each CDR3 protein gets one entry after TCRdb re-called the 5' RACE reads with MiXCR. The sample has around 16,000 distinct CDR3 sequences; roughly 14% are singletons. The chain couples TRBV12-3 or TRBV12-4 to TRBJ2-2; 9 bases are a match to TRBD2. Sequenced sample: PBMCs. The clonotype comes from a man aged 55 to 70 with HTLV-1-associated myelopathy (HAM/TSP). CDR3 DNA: TGTGCCAGCAGTTTAAGAGCGGGGGGTAACACCGGGGAGCTGTTTTTT. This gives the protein CASSLRAGGNTGELFF.